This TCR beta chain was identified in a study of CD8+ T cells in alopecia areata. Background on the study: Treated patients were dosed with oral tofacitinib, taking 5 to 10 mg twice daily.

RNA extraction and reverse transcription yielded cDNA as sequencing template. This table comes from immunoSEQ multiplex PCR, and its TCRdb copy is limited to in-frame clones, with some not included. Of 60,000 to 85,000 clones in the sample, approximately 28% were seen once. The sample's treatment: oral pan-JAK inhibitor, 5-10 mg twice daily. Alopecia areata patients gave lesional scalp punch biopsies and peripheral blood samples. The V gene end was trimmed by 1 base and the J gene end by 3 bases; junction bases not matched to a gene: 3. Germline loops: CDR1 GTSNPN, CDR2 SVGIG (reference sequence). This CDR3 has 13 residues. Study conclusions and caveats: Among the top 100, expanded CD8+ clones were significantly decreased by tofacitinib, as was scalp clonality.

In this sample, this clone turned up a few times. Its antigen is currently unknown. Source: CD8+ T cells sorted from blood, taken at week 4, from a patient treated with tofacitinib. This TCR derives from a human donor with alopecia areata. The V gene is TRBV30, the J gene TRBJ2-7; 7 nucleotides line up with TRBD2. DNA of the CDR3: TGTGCCTGGAGTGATGGCGGGAGCTACGAGCAGTACTTC. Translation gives CAWSDGGSYEQYF.